Described below is a single T cell receptor (beta chain) sequence and its context. This clone was detected only once. No cognate antigen has been identified for it. No base quality information exists; no much larger clone differs at one position. This record belongs to a study of blood T cell repertoires in COVID-19 (TCRdb year 2020). General notes on the study: Collaborator samples came from the United States, Italy and Spain and covered acute and convalescent phases of COVID-19. A freely available public database, intended as a resource for researchers studying the immune response to SARS-CoV-2, is where the repertoires were released. Where available, HLA class I and class II types were taken from metadata supplied by the sample provider and were not determined by assay-based typing. Sample metadata almost always included a de-identified subject ID, COVID-19 status, age in years and sex. Deeply sampled blood TCRbeta repertoires from subjects exposed to, actively infected with, or recovered from COVID-19 were included in the dataset. The material from the prospective study consisted of cDNA or gDNA derived from T cells, B-cell-depleted T cells, or PBMCs. Samples were obtained from the ongoing ImmuneRACE study (first 160 participants) and from 1,254 subjects provided by 6 global collaborators.

TCRbeta CDR3 regions were amplified from genomic DNA using the immunoSEQ Assay, a bias-controlled multiplex PCR. The study's processing was this. The number of nucleated cells in each sample was estimated by amplification of reference gene primers within the assay. To quantify the absolute abundance of each unique TCRbeta CDR3 rearrangement, sequence reads were collapsed and filtered. Productive Simpson clonality was computed per sample as the square root of Simpson's diversity index over productive rearrangements. TCRdb stores this immuneACCESS table with in-frame sequences only. Part of the clones is absent; in the studies checked, under half of the shortfall reflects unresolved V genes, and no reason is known for the rest. V and J calls and clone size come straight from that table; D and trimming were deduced from the DNA. The sample has about 110,000 clones on record, over 75% of them singletons. The biggest ten clones account for 4% to 4.5% of the sample.

Study-wide findings and limitations: The amount of clinical and demographic metadata varied by source and participant and was provided uncurated.

The CDR3 starts with the cysteine, ends with the phenylalanine, and has 15 residues. The sequence is cut down to CDR3 DNA, 45 bases in frame from base 1. Via the germline V gene, CDR1 is SGHTA and CDR2 FQGNSA. Trimming costs V 5 bases and J 0 bases, and their ends lie 14 bases apart. The collaborating institutions used their own protocols to collect whole blood in K2EDTA tubes. For TCRbeta analysis, collaborators shipped samples as frozen whole blood, isolated PBMCs, or DNA extracted from either of those sample types. Sequenced: peripheral blood. The source is a woman aged 70 to 79 with acute or convalescent COVID-19. The chain links TRBV7-2 with TRBJ2-7, with TRBD1 tentatively as D gene (6 bases match). This receptor has the CDR3 CASSQGRDISYEQYF. The bases are TGTGCCAGCAGCCAGGGCCGGGACATCTCCTACGAGCAGTACTTC.